This T cell receptor beta chain was captured in a study of beta chain features in type 1 diabetes. Study summary: Healthy donors, compared against patients, showed similar age, gender and cell yields. Whole-study findings and limits: People with Type 1 diabetes carried modestly yet significantly shorter TCRB CDR3s in all four CD4+ subsets.

This clone was seen more than once but under ten times. Its antigen is not known. The V end lost 6 bases, the J end lost 4 bases, and 13 bases lay between the germline ends. CDR1 is SGHDT and CDR2 is YYEEEE in the germline V gene. This CDR3 is built from 13 residues. Expressed TCRB transcripts were sequenced because the isolated RNA had all been reverse transcribed beforehand. Sequenced by immunoSEQ multiplex PCR; TCRdb stores in-frame clones only, minus some. The profile shows 600,000 to 700,000 clones, about an eighth of them singletons. The source of this sequence is a man younger than 35 with type 1 diabetes. Material for sequencing was naive CD4+ T cells from blood. V usage is TRBV5-6 and J usage is TRBJ1-1; D remains ambiguous. CDR3 coding DNA: TGTGCCAGCACCCGGGTTCATGGCACTGAAGCTTTCTTT. Translation: CASTRVHGTEAFF.